This record concerns one T cell receptor (beta chain) sequence. Its antigen is still unknown. This CDR3 contains 15 residues. In germline, CDR1 is LGHDT, CDR2 YNNKEL (reference sequence). Through 5' RACE with UMI labels, the TRB cDNA libraries were prepared. TCRdb re-called the 5' RACE reads; every CDR3 protein appears as one record, without DNA. This repertoire includes about 150,000 distinct CDR3 sequences. This sample is part of a study of CXCR3-negative and CXCR3-positive naive CD8 T cells. Study results and limitations: CXCR3-expressing naive cells carried TRB CDR3s more hydrophobic than those of CXCR3-negative naive cells. For memory CD8+ cells diversity was much lower, but both naive subsets had comparably high diversity.

CD45RO-CCR7+CD27+CD95- defined naive CD8+ T cells. The specimen was naive CXCR3+ CD8+ T cells from blood. Subset described: CD45RO-CCR7+CD27+CD95- naive CD8+ T cells expressing CXCR3 (TNR3+). The chain employs TRBV3-1 and TRBJ2-1; TCRdb's D gene call, TRBD2, goes unchecked for lack of DNA. The clonotype was recovered from a human donor in good health. Some clones in this sample may be carry-over from other donors' samples. The CDR3 region is CASSRKTSGYNEQFF.